Ten or more counts support the clone carrying this T cell receptor (beta chain). Building the TCR beta libraries relied on iRepertoire HTBI primers, and CDR3 regions underwent Arm-PCR. TCRdb re-derived calls from the multiplex PCR reads in MiXCR, one entry per CDR3 protein. The sample shows a few hundred thousand distinct CDR3 sequences, over 15% of them seen only once. The data belong to a study of regulatory T cells in long-lasting Graves disease. Indicated time point: newly diagnosed GD, antithyroid drugs for less than 3 months. PBMC RNA was the source of the TCR library. This sample was shared with a second study, whose subject was T cells in Graves' hyperthyroidism and ophthalmopathy.

The sample in question was peripheral blood mononuclear cells (PBMCs), obtained at new diagnosis, from a patient treated with antithyroid drugs. This receptor was obtained from a man aged 40-49 years with Graves disease.

The CDR3 loop reads CSARTASNQPQHF. CDR3 nucleotide sequence: TGCAGTGCCAGGACGGCGAGCAATCAGCCCCAGCATTTT. The chain carries TRBV20-1 and TRBJ1-5; the D is unclear. The CDR3 extends over 13 amino acids. The V end was cut by 6 bases, the J end by 1 base, with 10 bases between. Germline values: CDR1 DFQATT, CDR2 SNEGSKA (reference sequence).